This TCR beta chain derives from a study of T cell responses to AZD1222 COVID-19 vaccine. Profiled with immunoSEQ multiplex PCR; TCRdb holds only in-frame clones, not every one. The sample lists 85,000 to 130,000 clones; over 85% were seen once. Findings and caveats of the study: The reported proportion of spike-specific TCRs targeting unmutated variant regions was nearly half. It was only a handful of AZD1222 recipients who were seropositive at baseline.

Germline V CDR1 and CDR2: SGHVS, FQNEAQ. There are 21 residues in the CDR3. V dropped 2 bases and J dropped 0; count of bases not matched to a gene: 15. For this clone: Antigen: not known.

The input for sequencing was peripheral blood, taken on day 0 of AZD1222 vaccination. The source is an adult in good health. The chain recombines TRBV7-8 with TRBJ2-1; TRBD2 matches 11 bases. CDR3 DNA: TGTGCCAGCAGCTTACCAGGGGGCGCGACTAGCGGGATAATCTCCTACAATGAGCAGTTCTTC. Amino acid sequence: CASSLPGGATSGIISYNEQFF.